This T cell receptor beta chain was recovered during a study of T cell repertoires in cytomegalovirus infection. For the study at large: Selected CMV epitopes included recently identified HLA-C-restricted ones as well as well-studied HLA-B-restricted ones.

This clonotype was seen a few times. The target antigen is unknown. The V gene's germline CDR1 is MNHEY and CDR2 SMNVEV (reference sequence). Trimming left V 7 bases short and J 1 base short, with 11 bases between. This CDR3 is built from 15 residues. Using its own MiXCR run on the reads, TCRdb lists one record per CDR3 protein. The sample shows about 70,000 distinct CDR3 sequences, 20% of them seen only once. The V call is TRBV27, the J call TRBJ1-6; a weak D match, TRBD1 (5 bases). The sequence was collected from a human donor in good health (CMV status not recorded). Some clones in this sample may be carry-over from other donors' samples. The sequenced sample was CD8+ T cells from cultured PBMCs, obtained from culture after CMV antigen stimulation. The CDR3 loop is CASTGGQSYNSPLHF. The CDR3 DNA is TGTGCCAGCACTGGGGGTCAGTCCTATAATTCACCCCTCCACTTT.